Below, 27 T cell receptor beta chains from the same sample are listed, as sequenced in a study of CD8+CD57+ T cells in acquired aplastic anemia. It was genomic DNA that served as the template for profiling TCR beta VDJ and CDR3. One entry per CDR3 protein, called by TCRdb with MiXCR from the reads. The table has fewer than 200,000 distinct CDR3 sequences, about 64% seen once. Sequencing was performed on sorted CD4+, CD8+, or CD8+CD57+ T cells (not recorded which) from PBMCs. These receptors originate from a human donor in good health.

This clonotype was seen only a few times. The chain joins TRBV20-1 to TRBJ1-2, with no clear D. Germline CDR1 is DFQATT and CDR2 is SNEGSKA (reference sequence). The germline V and J ends were trimmed by 4 bases and 8 bases, with 17 bases remaining between them. CDR3 length equals 13 residues. The CDR3 coding sequence is TGCAGTGCTACGGCAGAGGGCCGATACGGCTACACCTTC. Its translation: CSATAEGRYGYTF.

This clonotype was observed a single time. At one of its ends the junction is not consistent with the germline gene, which may arise from a read error. The rearrangement uses TRBV4-1 and TRBJ2-5; tentatively, D is TRBD1 or TRBD2 (5 bases each). The CDR3 extends over 13 amino acids. Germline V gene sequence: CDR1 MGHRA, CDR2 YSYEKL. The DNA for the CDR3 is TGCGCCAGCAACCAAGAGGGGAGAAAGACCCAGTACTTC. Encoded protein: CASNQEGRKTQYF.

This clonotype was seen a handful of times. Germline and junction disagree at one end, which may indicate a read error. V is TRBV7-6 and J is TRBJ2-1; 11 bases agree with TRBD1. Germline V lookup: CDR1 SGHVS, CDR2 FNYEAQ. The CDR3 runs 14 residues. The CDR3 DNA reads TGTGCTAGCAGCCTCGGACAGGGGGCGAATGAGCAGTTCTTC. Its translation: CASSLGQGANEQFF.

A single count supports this clonotype. The gene calls are TRBV5-1 and TRBJ2-7, with D possibly matching TRBD1 (6 bases). The germline gives CDR1 SGHRS, CDR2 YFSETQ. Trimming cost V 4 bases and J 2 bases, with 13 bases left between them. The CDR3 loop spans 14 amino acids. CDR3 amino acids: CASSLTGTTYEQYF. The CDR3 coding sequence is TGCGCCAGCAGCCTGACCGGGACAACCTACGAGCAGTACTTC.

V and J are TRBV7-2 and TRBJ2-7; D is uncertain. Germline-derived CDR1 and CDR2 are SGHTA and FQGNSA. V lost 5 bases and J 8 bases, leaving 19 bases between the germline ends. This CDR3 has 14 residues. The CDR3 spells CASSPPPVGGQQYF. DNA for the CDR3: TGTGCCAGCAGCCCCCCGCCTGTTGGCGGCCAGCAGTACTTC.

The genes are TRBV20-1 and TRBJ2-5; 10 bases map to TRBD2. Germline loops: CDR1 DFQATT, CDR2 SNEGSKA (reference sequence). This CDR3 region has 17 residues. Trimming took 6 bases from V and 1 from J; bases not matched to a gene: 14. CDR3 loop: CSAKVWVAGGTQETQYF. In DNA form, the CDR3 reads TGCAGTGCGAAAGTCTGGGTAGCGGGAGGCACCCAAGAGACCCAGTACTTC.

The rearrangement uses TRBV10-3 and TRBJ2-3; 10 nucleotides match TRBD2. The CDR3 has 18 residues. Trimming removed 4 bases from V and 0 bases from J; junction bases left unmatched: 10. Germline values: CDR1 ENHRY, CDR2 SYGVKD. Written as DNA, the CDR3 is TGTGCCATCAGTGCGCCTCCGACTAGCGGGTCTAGCACAGATACGCAGTATTTT. Its translation: CAISAPPTSGSSTDTQYF.

The J gene is TRBJ1-1, the V gene TRBV5-1; the D is unclear. Per the germline V gene, CDR1 is SGHRS and CDR2 is YFSETQ. This CDR3 has 15 residues. Trimming took off 0 bases at V and 5 bases at J, with 14 bases between the two ends. The CDR3 protein is CASSLDSAGGTEAFF. CDR3 nucleotide sequence: TGCGCCAGCAGCTTGGACAGCGCGGGAGGAACTGAAGCTTTCTTT.

The chain links TRBV27 to TRBJ1-2, with TRBD1 identical over 9 bases. From germline, CDR1 is MNHEY and CDR2 SMNVEV (reference sequence). The CDR3 sequence is 16 residues long. V gave up 3 bases and J gave up 6 bases; unmatched junction bases: 11. The chain's CDR3 is CASSFFPLDRGDGYTF. The DNA of the CDR3 is TGTGCCAGCAGTTTTTTTCCGCTCGACAGGGGGGATGGCTACACCTTC.

The genes are TRBV2 and TRBJ2-1, with D perhaps being TRBD1 or TRBD2 (6 bases each). CDR3 length: 13 residues. Germline CDR1 SNHLY, CDR2 FYNNEI. V lost 5 bases, J lost 8 bases, and 13 bases lay in between. CDR3 in DNA: TGTGCCAGCAGTCGGGGGCCCAGGGATGAGCAGTTCTTC. This encodes CASSRGPRDEQFF.

This clonotype was detected a few times. CDR3 protein: CAWRPFTGELFF. The DNA for the CDR3 is TGTGCCTGGAGACCTTTCACCGGGGAGCTGTTTTTT. This rearrangement joins TRBV30 to TRBJ2-2; D remains ambiguous. The CDR3 runs 12 residues. In germline, CDR1 is GTSNPN, CDR2 SVGIG (reference sequence). Between the trimmed V and J ends, which lost 3 bases and 4 bases, there was a span of 6 bases.

The chain joins TRBV6-5 to TRBJ1-6; D is perhaps TRBD1 (5 bases). V was shortened by 10 bases and J by 10 bases, with 41 bases between the two germline ends. The CDR3 length is 21 residues. Germline V gene data show CDR1 as MNHEY and CDR2 as SVGAGI. The DNA for the CDR3 is TGTGCCATCATCCGGGACGGAGATATTGCTGGCCCTAGACTTCTTGGATCACCCCTCCACTTT. It translates to CAIIRDGDIAGPRLLGSPLHF.

The V call is TRBV7-8, the J call TRBJ2-1; 8 bases match TRBD2. Trimming took 7 bases from V and 0 from J; bases not matched to a gene: 5. This CDR3 has 15 residues. The germline V gene has CDR1 SGHVS and CDR2 FQNEAQ. CDR3 DNA sequence: TGTGCCAGCAACCCCGGGACTAGCTCCTACAATGAGCAGTTCTTC. This encodes CASNPGTSSYNEQFF.

This clonotype was counted ten times or more. The chain is built from TRBV2 and TRBJ1-1; D remains ambiguous. The germline V and J ends were trimmed by 6 bases and 4 bases, with 3 bases remaining between them. CDR1 SNHLY and CDR2 FYNNEI come from the germline V gene. This CDR3 is 10 amino acids long. DNA for the CDR3: TGTGCCAGCAGAGGCACTGAAGCTTTCTTT. Encoded protein: CASRGTEAFF.

The V gene is TRBV20-1, the J gene TRBJ2-7, with 8 bases lining up with TRBD2. V lost 1 base and J lost 2; bases outside the gene matches: 4. CDR1 DFQATT and CDR2 SNEGSKA come from the germline V gene (reference sequence). This CDR3 has 14 amino acids. CDR3 coding DNA: TGCAGTGCTAGAGGATCGGGGGGGGCCTACGAGCAGTACTTC. Translated, it gives CSARGSGGAYEQYF.

The CDR3 spells CASSVSGAGNEQFF. In DNA form, the CDR3 reads TGTGCCAGCAGTGTTTCAGGGGCTGGAAATGAGCAGTTCTTC. The chain joins TRBV9 to TRBJ2-1; D is perhaps TRBD1 (6 bases). V was cut by 5 bases and J by 7 bases, with 16 bases left in between. Germline-derived CDR1 and CDR2 are SGDLS and YYNGEE. The CDR3 is made up of 14 amino acids.

At least ten counts were recorded for this clonotype. V gene TRBV7-8 combines with J gene TRBJ1-2; D gene unclear. The V gene's germline CDR1 is SGHVS and CDR2 FQNEAQ. V was pared by 1 base and J by 6 bases, with 9 bases between. The CDR3 spans 13 residues. The chain's CDR3 is CASSLVTADGYTF. The CDR3 region has the DNA TGTGCCAGCAGCTTAGTAACGGCTGATGGCTACACCTTC.

This clonotype appeared many times. The chain recombines TRBV6-1 with TRBJ2-3, with a weak D call TRBD2 (5 bases). V lost 3 bases to trimming and J lost 1 base, with 8 bases between them. This CDR3 has 14 amino acids. Germline loops: CDR1 MNHNS, CDR2 SASEGT. The CDR3 sequence is CASSDGVGTDTQYF. The CDR3 DNA sequence: TGTGCCAGCAGTGACGGGGTAGGCACAGATACGCAGTATTTT.

The sample holds a few counts of this clonotype. The genes are TRBV19 and TRBJ1-2; no clear D. The CDR3 consists of 14 residues. Trimming shortened V by 6 bases and J by 2 bases, and 13 bases separated the two germline ends. CDR1 is LNHDA and CDR2 is SQIVND in the germline V gene (reference sequence). CDR3 protein: CASSTALTNYGYTF. The CDR3 DNA reads TGTGCCAGTAGCACGGCACTCACGAACTATGGCTACACCTTC. Full variable domain (outside the CDR3, taken from reference TRBV19 and TRBJ1-2): DGGITQSPKYLFRKEGQNVTLSCEQNLNHDAMYWYRQDPGQGLRLIYYSQIVNDFQKGDIAEGYSVSREKKESFPLTVTSAQKNPTAFYLCASSTALTNYGYTFGSGTRLTVV.

The J gene is TRBJ2-7, the V gene TRBV7-2; TRBD1 matches at 7 bases. Looked up from germline, CDR1 is SGHTA and CDR2 is FQGNSA. This CDR3 contains 14 residues. V dropped 5 bases and J dropped 3; count of bases not matched to a gene: 7. CDR3 bases: TGTGCCAGCAGCCCATGGGGACAGAACTACGAGCAGTACTTC. This sequence encodes CASSPWGQNYEQYF.

The rearrangement links TRBV6-1 to TRBJ1-5; 8 nucleotides agree with TRBD1. The CDR3 is 18 residues long. Trimming cost V 5 bases and J 6 bases; bases outside gene matches: 18. Germline-derived CDR1 and CDR2 are MNHNS and SASEGT. The CDR3 DNA is TGTGCCAGCAGTTATGGGACAGGAGGGCCCTTATACCTTCAGCCCCAGCATTTT. Translating gives CASSYGTGGPLYLQPQHF.

This clonotype occurred a few times. The rearrangement links TRBV5-1 to TRBJ2-1; D gene ambiguous. The CDR3 length is 12 residues. In germline, CDR1 is SGHRS, CDR2 YFSETQ. Trimming took 2 bases from V and 8 from J, leaving 8 bases between them. In DNA form, the CDR3 reads TGCGCCAGCAGCTTAGGAAGGGATGAGCAGTTCTTC. Translating it yields CASSLGRDEQFF.

V and J are TRBV9 and TRBJ1-1, with 8 bases that match TRBD1. V was pared by 6 bases and J by 3 bases, with 7 bases of the junction left unmatched. The CDR3 has 14 amino acids. CDR1 and CDR2 from the germline V gene are SGDLS and YYNGEE. Here the CDR3 DNA reads TGTGCCAGCACCCCACAGGACAGGGACACTGAAGCTTTCTTT. This translates into CASTPQDRDTEAFF.

The rearrangement links TRBV24-1 to TRBJ2-2; 8 bases are shared with TRBD1. This CDR3 has 16 amino acids. V shed 5 bases and J 5 bases; nucleotides not matched to a gene: 9. CDR1 is KGHDR, CDR2 SFDVKD, per germline. CDR3 in DNA: TGTGCCACCAGTGCCCAGGGGGCTGGGGGAACCGGGGAGCTGTTTTTT. Amino acid sequence: CATSAQGAGGTGELFF.

The chain carries TRBV7-2 and TRBJ2-7; D may be TRBD2 (6 bases). Germline assignment: CDR1 SGHTA and CDR2 FQGNSA. The CDR3 covers 14 residues. Trimming shortened V by 1 base and J by 6 bases, and 13 bases separated the two germline ends. The CDR3 loop reads CASSLGTSGVEQYF. DNA of the CDR3: TGTGCCAGCAGCTTAGGGACCTCGGGGGTCGAGCAGTACTTC.

The gene calls are TRBV25-1 and TRBJ1-3, with D possibly TRBD1 on 5 matching bases. Germline CDR1 and CDR2: MGHDK and SYGVNS. The CDR3 has 16 amino acids. V gave up 4 bases and J gave up 4 bases, with 17 bases separating them. CDR3 region: CASSATLGGPGNTIYF. The DNA of the CDR3 is TGTGCCAGCAGTGCCACTCTCGGGGGTCCCGGAAACACCATATATTTT.

V gene TRBV19 combines with J gene TRBJ2-5, with 7 bases fitting TRBD1. Germline V gene sequence: CDR1 LNHDA, CDR2 SQIVND (reference sequence). J gave up 4 bases and V 9 bases, and 2 bases lay outside the gene matches. The CDR3 loop spans 11 amino acids. CDR3 in amino acids: CASRTGETQYF. The CDR3 DNA sequence: TGTGCCAGCCGGACAGGAGAGACCCAGTACTTC. The variable domain in full, with the rest retrieved from reference TRBV19 and TRBJ2-5, is DGGITQSPKYLFRKEGQNVTLSCEQNLNHDAMYWYRQDPGQGLRLIYYSQIVNDFQKGDIAEGYSVSREKKESFPLTVTSAQKNPTAFYLCASRTGETQYFGPGTRLLVL.